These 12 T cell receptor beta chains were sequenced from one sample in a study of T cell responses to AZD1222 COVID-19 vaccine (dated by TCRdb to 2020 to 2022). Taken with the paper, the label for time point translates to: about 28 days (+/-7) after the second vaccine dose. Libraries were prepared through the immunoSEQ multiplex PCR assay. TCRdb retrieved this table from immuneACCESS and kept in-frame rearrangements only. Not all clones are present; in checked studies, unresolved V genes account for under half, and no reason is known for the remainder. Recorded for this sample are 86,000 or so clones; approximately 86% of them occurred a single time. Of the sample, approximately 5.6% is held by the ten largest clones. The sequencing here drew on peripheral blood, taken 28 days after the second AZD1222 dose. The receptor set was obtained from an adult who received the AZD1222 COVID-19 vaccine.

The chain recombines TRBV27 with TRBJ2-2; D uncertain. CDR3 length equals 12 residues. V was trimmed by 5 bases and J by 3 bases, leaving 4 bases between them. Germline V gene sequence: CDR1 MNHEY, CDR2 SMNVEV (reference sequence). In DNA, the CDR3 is TGTGCCAGCAGTCCCTACACCGGGGAGCTGTTTTTT. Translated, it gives CASSPYTGELFF.

The CDR3 region has the DNA TGTGCCAGCAGTGAAGGGACAGGGAGTTACAATGAGCAGTTCTTC. This sequence encodes CASSEGTGSYNEQFF. The V and J genes are TRBV6-1 and TRBJ2-1, with 8 positions matching TRBD1. Looked up from germline, CDR1 is MNHNS and CDR2 is SASEGT. Trimming removed 1 base from V and 4 bases from J; junction bases left unmatched: 3. The CDR3 has 15 amino acids.

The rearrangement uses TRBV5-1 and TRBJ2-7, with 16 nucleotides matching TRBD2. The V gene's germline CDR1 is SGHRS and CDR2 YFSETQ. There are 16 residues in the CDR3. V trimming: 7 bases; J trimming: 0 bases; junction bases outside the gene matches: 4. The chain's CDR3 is CASWGTSGRVSYEQYF. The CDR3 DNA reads TGCGCCAGCTGGGGGACTAGCGGGAGGGTCTCCTACGAGCAGTACTTC.

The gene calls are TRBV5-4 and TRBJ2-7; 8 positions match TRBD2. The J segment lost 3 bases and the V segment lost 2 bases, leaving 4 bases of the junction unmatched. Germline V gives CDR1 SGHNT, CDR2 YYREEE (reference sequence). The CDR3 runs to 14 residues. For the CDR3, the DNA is TGTGCCAGCAGCTTAGAAAGCGGGAGCTACGAGCAGTACTTC. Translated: CASSLESGSYEQYF.

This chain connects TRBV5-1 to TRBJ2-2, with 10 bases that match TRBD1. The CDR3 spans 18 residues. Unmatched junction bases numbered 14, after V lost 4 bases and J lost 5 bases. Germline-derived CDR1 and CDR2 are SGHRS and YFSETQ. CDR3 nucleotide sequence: TGCGCCAGCAGCCTACGACCCATGGGACAGGGGTGGACCGGGGAGCTGTTTTTT. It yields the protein CASSLRPMGQGWTGELFF.

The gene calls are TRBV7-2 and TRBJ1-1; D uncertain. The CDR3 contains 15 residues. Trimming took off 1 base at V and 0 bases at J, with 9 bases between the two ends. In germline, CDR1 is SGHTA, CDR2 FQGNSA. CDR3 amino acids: CASSLGTSMNTEAFF. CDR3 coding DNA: TGTGCCAGCAGCTTAGGTACATCCATGAACACTGAAGCTTTCTTT.

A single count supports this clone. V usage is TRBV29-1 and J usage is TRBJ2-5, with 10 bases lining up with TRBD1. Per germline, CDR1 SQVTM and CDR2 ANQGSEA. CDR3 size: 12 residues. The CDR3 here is CGGGQGTETQYF. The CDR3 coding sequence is TGCGGGGGGGGACAGGGGACGGAGACCCAGTACTTC.

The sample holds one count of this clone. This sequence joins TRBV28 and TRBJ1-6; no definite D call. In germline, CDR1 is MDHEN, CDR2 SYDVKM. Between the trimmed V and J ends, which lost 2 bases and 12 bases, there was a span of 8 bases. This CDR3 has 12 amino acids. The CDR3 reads CASSLRGLPLHF. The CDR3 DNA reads TGTGCCAGCAGTTTACGTGGGCTACCCCTCCACTTT.

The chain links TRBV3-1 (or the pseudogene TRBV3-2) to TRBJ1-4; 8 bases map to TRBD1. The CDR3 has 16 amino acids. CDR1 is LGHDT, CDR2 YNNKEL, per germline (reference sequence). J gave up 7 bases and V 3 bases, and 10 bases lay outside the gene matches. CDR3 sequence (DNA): TGTGCCAGCAGCCACCTCACAGGGGGATTAGGTGAAAAACTGTTTTTT. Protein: CASSHLTGGLGEKLFF.

CDR3 sequence reads: CASRLTSAYEQYF. CDR3 DNA: TGTGCCAGCAGACTGACTAGCGCCTACGAGCAGTACTTC. The gene calls are TRBV28 and TRBJ2-7, with 8 positions matching TRBD2. The CDR3 runs to 13 residues. Germline V CDR1 and CDR2: MDHEN, SYDVKM. Trimming cost V 6 bases and J 2 bases; bases outside gene matches: 3.

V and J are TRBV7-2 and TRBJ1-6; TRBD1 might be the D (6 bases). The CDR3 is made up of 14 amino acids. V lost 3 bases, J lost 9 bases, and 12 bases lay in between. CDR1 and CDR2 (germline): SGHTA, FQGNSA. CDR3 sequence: CASSFGTSPSPLHF. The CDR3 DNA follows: TGTGCCAGCAGCTTCGGGACATCTCCTTCACCCCTCCACTTT.

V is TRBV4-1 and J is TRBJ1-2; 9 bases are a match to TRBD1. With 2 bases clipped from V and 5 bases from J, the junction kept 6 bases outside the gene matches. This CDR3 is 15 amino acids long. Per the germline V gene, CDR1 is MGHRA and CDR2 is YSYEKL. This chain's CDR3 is CASSQRTGDLYGYTF. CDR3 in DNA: TGCGCCAGCAGCCAAAGGACAGGGGACCTATATGGCTACACCTTC.